The 5 T cell receptor beta chains presented below share a single source sample, sequenced in a study of radiation and T cells in renal cell carcinoma. Described time point: blood 4 weeks post-SBRT, at nephrectomy. Sample treatment: 15 Gy SBRT to primary tumor, nephrectomy 4 weeks later. TCRdb keeps only in-frame clones here, not all; method: immunoSEQ multiplex PCR. The sample carries under 200,000 clones, about 87% recorded once. This sample comprised blood, obtained from a patient whose treatment included radiotherapy and nephrectomy. The origin of the receptors is a woman in her fifties or sixties with renal cell carcinoma.

The rearrangement uses TRBV4-2 and TRBJ1-1, with D possibly being TRBD1 (5 bases). The CDR3 loop spans 13 amino acids. The V gene lost 3 bases and the J gene lost 6 bases, with 11 bases spanning the gap. Germline V gene lookup returns CDR1 LGHNA and CDR2 YNFKEQ. DNA for the CDR3: TGTGCCAGCAGCCACCCAGGGTACGCTGAAGCTTTCTTT. It specifies CASSHPGYAEAFF.

The rearrangement joins TRBV4-3 to TRBJ1-2; no clear D. Germline values: CDR1 LGHNA, CDR2 YSLEER. V dropped 0 bases and J dropped 10 bases, with 21 bases sitting between them. CDR3 size: 16 residues. The CDR3 nucleotides are TGCGCCAGCAGCCAAGATCTTATCCAGCCTAGCCACTTCTACACCTTC. As protein: CASSQDLIQPSHFYTF.

This clone was detected a few times. DNA of the CDR3: TGTGCCAGCAGCTCCAGACAGGGTGAAGCTTTCTTT. Translation: CASSSRQGEAFF. V usage is TRBV14 and J usage is TRBJ1-1, with 7 bases aligning to TRBD1. CDR1 SGHDN and CDR2 FVKESK come from the germline V gene. This CDR3 spans 12 amino acids. The V and J ends lost 5 bases and 7 bases, in that order; junction bases with no gene match: 4.

The CDR3: CASSPVRSWEAFF. CDR3 bases: TGTGCCAGCAGCCCGGTGAGGTCCTGGGAAGCTTTCTTT. The gene calls are TRBV5-6 and TRBJ1-1; D gene ambiguous. V dropped 4 bases and J dropped 8 bases, with 15 bases sitting between them. Germline values: CDR1 SGHDT, CDR2 YYEEEE. The CDR3 runs 13 residues.

V and J are TRBV10-3 and TRBJ1-2; no clear D gene. The V and J ends lost 0 bases and 10 bases respectively, with 12 bases between them. Germline V CDR1 and CDR2: ENHRY, SYGVKD. The CDR3 loop spans 13 amino acids. The CDR3 DNA follows: TGTGCCATCAGTGAGTCGAAAATGCCAGTCTACACCTTC. The encoded protein is CAISESKMPVYTF.